This T cell receptor beta chain was obtained from a study of read filtering for tumor transcriptome and immune sequencing. At the level of the study: R-ISS stage counts were eight or nine for I, roughly 16 for II, six or seven for III. General study results and limits: Sorted CD138-negative bone marrow cells were not purified T cells.

This library used approximately 0.4 ug RNA and molecular barcoded adaptors spanning alpha/delta and beta/gamma chains. TCRdb re-derived calls from the reads in MiXCR, one entry per CDR3 protein. The repertoire holds tens of thousands of distinct CDR3 sequences, with 20% to 25% as singletons. Germline-derived CDR1 and CDR2 are LGHDT and YNNKEL (reference sequence). V shed 2 bases and J shed 3 bases, with 11 bases lying between them. This CDR3 spans 14 amino acids. About this clonotype: Its antigen is still unknown. A much larger clone differs from this one at a single base, so this may be a read error.

The receptor was isolated from a donor aged 40 or older with multiple myeloma. The chain uses TRBV3-1 and TRBJ2-7, with D possibly matching TRBD1 (6 bases). The sequencing input was a population of CD138-negative cells sorted from bone marrow. As DNA, the CDR3 is TGTGCCAGCAGCCAAAGAGAAGGGGGCTACGAGCAGTACTTC. As protein: CASSQREGGYEQYF.